Each of the 32 T cell receptor beta chains below was sequenced from the same sample in a study of T cells in localized non-small cell lung cancer. Using immunoSEQ multiplex PCR, the repertoire was profiled, and TCRdb retains in-frame clones only, with some absent. The sample carries tens of thousands of clones, roughly 77% recorded once. The sample here was PBMCs, taken before any cancer treatment. The origin of the receptors is a woman between 40 and 69 years old with stage II squamous cell lung carcinoma.

This chain connects TRBV28 to TRBJ1-2; unclear D gene. There are 12 residues in the CDR3. Germline V gene sequence: CDR1 MDHEN, CDR2 SYDVKM. V lost 5 bases and J lost 4, with 8 bases in between. The chain's CDR3 is CASSLGPYGYTF. The CDR3 coding sequence is TGTGCCAGCAGTCTCGGCCCCTATGGCTACACCTTC.

V usage is TRBV5-8 and J usage is TRBJ2-1; TRBD1 matches 7 bases. This CDR3 contains 15 residues. The junction had 9 bases not matched to a gene; V was cut back by 5 bases and J by 4 bases. Germline-derived CDR1 and CDR2 are SGHTS and YDEGEE. The CDR3 region has the DNA TGTGCCAGCAGATACCGGGACAGCTCATACAATGAGCAGTTCTTC. This sequence encodes CASRYRDSSYNEQFF.

The chain carries TRBV6-5 and TRBJ2-2, with 10 bases fitting TRBD2. The germline gives CDR1 MNHEY, CDR2 SVGAGI. The CDR3 covers 15 residues. V shed 4 bases and J 2 bases; nucleotides not matched to a gene: 1. The CDR3 spells CASSWTSGNTGELFF. The CDR3, as DNA: TGTGCCAGCAGTTGGACTAGCGGAAACACCGGGGAGCTGTTTTTT.

This clone was found a few times. The chain joins TRBV11-2 to TRBJ2-7; D is perhaps TRBD1 (6 bases). Between the trimmed V and J ends, which lost 1 base and 4 bases, there was a span of 14 bases. CDR1 is SGHAT and CDR2 is FQNNGV in the germline V gene. The CDR3 is 15 amino acids. CDR3 residues: CASSLAPGHLYEQYV. As DNA, the CDR3 is TGTGCCAGCAGCTTAGCCCCGGGACACCTTTACGAGCAGTACGTC.

The chain has TRBV28 and TRBJ1-5, with D tentatively TRBD1 (6 bases). The V end lost 6 bases, the J end lost 3 bases, and 12 bases lay between the germline ends. The CDR3 runs to 14 residues. Germline V lookup: CDR1 MDHEN, CDR2 SYDVKM. CDR3 coding DNA: TGTGCCAGCAGCTTGGCGGGGGCCAATCAGCCCCAGCATTTT. It translates to CASSLAGANQPQHF.

The rearrangement uses TRBV4-2 and TRBJ2-4; TRBD1 is a possible D gene (5 bases). The germline gives CDR1 LGHNA, CDR2 YNFKEQ. Trimming took off 3 bases at V and 3 bases at J, with 21 bases between the two ends. CDR3 length: 18 residues. CDR3 bases: TGTGCCAGCAGCCATCGCCCCGGAAGGGGCAGAAGCAAAAACATTCAGTACTTC. It is translated as CASSHRPGRGRSKNIQYF.

In its sample, this clone was seen once. V and J are TRBV10-3 and TRBJ1-5; TRBD1 is a possible D gene (5 bases). The V gene's germline CDR1 is ENHRY and CDR2 SYGVKD. The CDR3 spans 15 residues. The V and J ends lost 0 bases and 9 bases respectively, with 15 bases between them. CDR3 region: CAISESSGTSGPQHF. The CDR3 nucleotides are TGTGCCATCAGTGAGTCGTCTGGGACTTCGGGGCCCCAGCATTTT.

In this sample, this clone turned up once. This rearrangement joins TRBV7-9 to TRBJ2-5, with D possibly being TRBD1 or TRBD2 (5 bases each). Looked up from germline, CDR1 is SEHNR and CDR2 is FQNEAQ (reference sequence). This CDR3 has 16 amino acids. The V end lost 5 bases, the J end lost 4 bases, and 20 bases lay between the germline ends. The CDR3 nucleotides are TGTGCCAGCAGCCCGCCGGGATATGGGGCGGGAGAGACCCAGTACTTC. Its translation: CASSPPGYGAGETQYF.

The rearrangement joins TRBV7-2 to TRBJ2-5; 13 bases fit TRBD2. Germline CDR1 SGHTA, CDR2 FQGNSA. This CDR3 spans 16 amino acids. J gave up 3 bases and V 6 bases, and 7 bases lay outside the gene matches. This CDR3 reads CASRRGLAGSEETQYF. The CDR3 coding sequence is TGTGCCAGCAGGAGGGGACTAGCGGGGAGCGAAGAGACCCAGTACTTC.

The chain joins TRBV6-6 to TRBJ2-7; TRBD1 matches at 8 bases. The CDR3 is 15 residues long. V shed 6 bases and J 1 base; nucleotides not matched to a gene: 8. Germline loops: CDR1 MNHNY, CDR2 SVGAGI (reference sequence). The CDR3 loop reads CASRDSGTGSYEQYV. As DNA, the CDR3 is TGTGCCAGCAGAGACTCCGGGACAGGTTCCTACGAGCAGTACGTC.

Turning to this clone: Other DNA sequences in the same sample also yield this CDR3. This chain joins TRBV5-6 and TRBJ1-2; maybe TRBD1 (5 bases). V was pared by 4 bases and J by 1 base, with 14 bases between. There are 15 residues in the CDR3. Germline V CDR1 and CDR2: SGHDT, YYEEEE. The CDR3 sequence: CASSPAGTGNYGYTF. In DNA form, the CDR3 reads TGTGCCAGCAGCCCCGCCGGGACCGGTAACTATGGCTACACCTTC.

This rearrangement joins TRBV7-2 to TRBJ2-5, with a tentative D call TRBD2 (6 bases). V was shortened by 5 bases and J by 4 bases, with 17 bases between the two germline ends. Germline V gene data show CDR1 as SGHTA and CDR2 as FQGNSA. The CDR3 runs 15 residues. The CDR3: CASSPRLVAAETQYF. As DNA, the CDR3 is TGTGCCAGCAGCCCTAGACTAGTAGCGGCAGAGACCCAGTACTTC.

This clone was observed a handful of times. The chain combines TRBV10-3 with TRBJ1-2, with D tentatively TRBD1 (5 bases). CDR1 and CDR2 (germline): ENHRY, SYGVKD. The ends were cut back, 5 bases at V and 4 bases at J, with 8 bases in the middle. The CDR3 contains 12 residues. The DNA for the CDR3 is TGTGCCATCAGTTGGGGGGGCTATGGCTACACCTTC. Protein sequence: CAISWGGYGYTF.

The V gene is TRBV5-6, the J gene TRBJ1-1, with TRBD1 as a possible D gene (5 bases). The CDR3 is 16 amino acids. Germline V CDR1 and CDR2: SGHDT, YYEEEE. Trimming stripped 7 bases from V and 5 bases from J, with 24 bases between. The CDR3 bases are TGTGCCAGCCATGGTATAGGGGCGGTATGGGAAACTGAAGCTTTCTTT. Protein product: CASHGIGAVWETEAFF.

A single count supports this clone. The chain employs TRBV13 and TRBJ2-7; D not resolved. Between the trimmed V and J ends, which lost 0 bases and 1 base, there was a span of 7 bases. The CDR3 runs to 14 residues. CDR1 PRHDT and CDR2 FYEKMQ come from the germline V gene (reference sequence). This CDR3 is CASSLGSLSYEQYF. As DNA, the CDR3 is TGTGCCAGCAGCTTAGGCAGCCTTTCCTACGAGCAGTACTTC. Looking up the rest from reference TRBV13 and TRBJ2-7 gives the full variable domain: AAGVIQSPRHLIKEKRETATLKCYPIPRHDTVYWYQQGPGQDPQFLISFYEKMQSDKGSIPDRFSAQQFSDYHSELNMSSLELGDSALYFCASSLGSLSYEQYFGPGTRLTVT.

The chain has TRBV6-1 and TRBJ1-3; D remains unclear. CDR1 and CDR2 from the germline V gene are MNHNS and SASEGT. Trimming took 4 bases from V and 0 from J, leaving 16 bases between them. This CDR3 is built from 17 residues. In DNA form, the CDR3 reads TGTGCCAGCAGTGTTTTCGGGCAGTCCTCCTCTGGAAACACCATATATTTT. Translation: CASSVFGQSSSGNTIYF.

Only a few counts were recorded for this clone. The chain recombines TRBV7-8 with TRBJ2-2; 9 bases are shared with TRBD1. Germline V CDR1 and CDR2: SGHVS, FQNEAQ. This CDR3 has 16 residues. The junction had 1 base not matched to a gene; V was cut back by 1 base and J by 1 base. As DNA, the CDR3 is TGTGCCAGCAGCTTAGAGGGACAGGGGAACACCGGGGAGCTGTTTTTT. Translating gives CASSLEGQGNTGELFF.

This clone occurred many times. Other DNA sequences in the sample encode the same CDR3. The V and J genes are TRBV10-1 and TRBJ2-2; 15 bases agree with TRBD2. J was trimmed by 3 bases and V by 7 bases; bases with no gene match: 12. Looked up from germline, CDR1 is WNHNN and CDR2 is SYGVQD (reference sequence). The CDR3 is made up of 19 amino acids. The CDR3 reads CASIIGLAGGPEDTGELFF. The CDR3 nucleotides read TGCGCCAGCATCATAGGACTAGCGGGAGGGCCTGAGGACACCGGGGAGCTGTTTTTT.

The rearrangement links TRBV28 to TRBJ1-4; weak D call: TRBD1 (6 bases). Germline assignment: CDR1 MDHEN and CDR2 SYDVKM. V was clipped by 6 bases and J by 0 bases, with 14 bases between them. This CDR3 contains 16 residues. CDR3 protein: CASSRGQLATNEKLFF. The CDR3 region has the DNA TGTGCCAGCAGCCGCGGACAGCTTGCAACTAATGAAAAACTGTTTTTT.

The V call is TRBV18, the J call TRBJ2-7, with 9 bases lining up with TRBD2. This CDR3 contains 15 residues. V shed 6 bases and J 10 bases; nucleotides not matched to a gene: 16. From germline, CDR1 is KGHSH and CDR2 LQKENI. The CDR3 region has the DNA TGTGCCAGCTCCCCCGTTCTAGCGGGAACTAACAGACAGTACTTC. It encodes CASSPVLAGTNRQYF.

This clone was detected a few times. The chain employs TRBV28 and TRBJ1-2, with 8 nucleotides matching TRBD1. This CDR3 has 14 amino acids. Looked up from germline, CDR1 is MDHEN and CDR2 is SYDVKM. The junction had 6 bases not matched to a gene; V was cut back by 3 bases and J by 6 bases. CDR3 sequence: CASSLAGGSNGYTF. CDR3 DNA sequence: TGTGCCAGCAGTTTGGCAGGGGGCTCTAATGGCTACACCTTC.

Of note for this clone: An end of the junction does not agree with germline; a read error may underlie this. The genes are TRBV10-2 and TRBJ1-1, with D unclear. Germline-derived CDR1 and CDR2 are WSHSY and SAAADI. This CDR3 comprises 8 residues. The CDR3 is CASRTQAF. In DNA, the CDR3 is TGCGCCAGCAGGACCCAGGCGTTT.

This clone was seen once. The chain links TRBV5-5 to TRBJ1-1; no clear D. Per germline, CDR1 SGHKS and CDR2 YYEKEE (reference sequence). V lost 8 bases and J lost 0, with 8 bases in between. The CDR3 covers 12 residues. The CDR3 DNA follows: TGTGCCAGTGCGACGGTGAACACTGAAGCTTTCTTT. This sequence encodes CASATVNTEAFF. The full variable domain, its missing parts supplied by reference TRBV5-5 and TRBJ1-1, is DAGVTQSPTHLIKTRGQQVTLRCSPISGHKSVSWYQQVLGQGPQFIFQYYEKEERGRGNFPDRFSARQFPNYSSELNVNALLLGDSALYLCASATVNTEAFFGQGTRLTVV.

V usage is TRBV19 and J usage is TRBJ2-7; D not certain. The CDR3 is 14 residues long. CDR1 is LNHDA, CDR2 SQIVND, per germline (reference sequence). V gave up 4 bases and J gave up 6 bases, with 16 bases separating them. CDR3 protein: CASSTSLYKGEQYV. CDR3 in DNA: TGTGCCAGTAGTACCTCCCTGTATAAAGGCGAGCAGTACGTC.

The rearrangement links TRBV5-1 to TRBJ1-1; 8 positions match TRBD1. The length of the CDR3 is 14 residues. Germline V lookup: CDR1 SGHRS, CDR2 YFSETQ. The trim removed 5 bases at V and 2 bases at J, leaving 5 bases unmatched. In DNA, the CDR3 is TGCGCCAGCAGTATCCAGGGGGCAAACACTGAAGCTTTCTTT. The encoded protein is CASSIQGANTEAFF.

This clone was observed once. In DNA form, the CDR3 reads TGTGCCAGCTCACCATCTCCCGACACTGAAGCTTTCTTT. This encodes CASSPSPDTEAFF. The rearrangement links TRBV18 to TRBJ1-1; D remains unclear. Deletions cut 2 bases from V and 3 bases from J, with 7 bases between. This CDR3 is built from 13 residues. CDR1 KGHSH and CDR2 LQKENI come from the germline V gene.

The genes are TRBV5-1 and TRBJ1-2, with 7 nucleotides matching TRBD1. The J segment lost 2 bases and the V segment lost 1 base, leaving 14 bases of the junction unmatched. This CDR3 is 18 amino acids long. Germline CDR1 is SGHRS and CDR2 is YFSETQ. This chain's CDR3 is CASSLQGEGAGDNYGYTF. The CDR3 nucleotides read TGCGCCAGCAGCTTGCAGGGGGAAGGGGCAGGGGACAACTATGGCTACACCTTC.

V usage is TRBV11-2 and J usage is TRBJ2-3; perhaps TRBD2 as D (5 bases). CDR3 size: 15 residues. Trimming cost V 5 bases and J 6 bases, with 18 bases left between them. Germline loops: CDR1 SGHAT, CDR2 FQNNGV. The CDR3 protein is CASSLRGSMPDTQYF. CDR3 bases: TGTGCCAGCAGCCTTAGAGGGTCAATGCCCGATACGCAGTATTTT. Full variable domain (remainder filled in from reference TRBV11-2 and TRBJ2-3): EAGVAQSPRYKIIEKRQSVAFWCNPISGHATLYWYQQILGQGPKLLIQFQNNGVVDDSQLPKDRFSAERLKGVDSTLKIQPAKLEDSAVYLCASSLRGSMPDTQYFGPGTRLTVL.

In its sample, this clone was seen once. The chain joins TRBV5-4 to TRBJ2-3, with 9 nucleotides matching TRBD2. In germline, CDR1 is SGHNT, CDR2 YYREEE (reference sequence). This CDR3 contains 16 residues. V lost 4 bases and J lost 5; bases outside the gene matches: 11. In DNA, the CDR3 is TGTGCCAGCAGCCTCTGGAGCGGGGGGCCCGGAGATACGCAGTATTTT. It specifies CASSLWSGGPGDTQYF.

This clone was seen just once. The chain employs TRBV27 and TRBJ2-1, with no clear D. Trimming took 4 bases from V and 4 from J, leaving 8 bases between them. CDR1 is MNHEY, CDR2 SMNVEV, per germline (reference sequence). The CDR3 spans 13 residues. CDR3 loop: CASSSVNYNEQFF. The CDR3 nucleotides are TGTGCCAGCAGTTCTGTTAATTACAATGAGCAGTTCTTC.

V and J are TRBV6-5 and TRBJ1-3; D gene ambiguous. CDR3 length equals 16 residues. V gave up 2 bases and J gave up 0 bases, with 11 bases separating them. CDR1 and CDR2 from the germline V gene are MNHEY and SVGAGI. Here the CDR3 DNA reads TGTGCCAGCAGTTACAGTTTCCAGGCCTCTGGAAACACCATATATTTT. Encoded protein: CASSYSFQASGNTIYF.

The chain uses TRBV5-3 and TRBJ2-6; 8 nucleotides match TRBD1. TRBV5-3 is known as an ORF, though its function is uncertain. J gave up 7 bases and V 6 bases, and 6 bases lay outside the gene matches. The CDR3 sequence is 14 residues long. CDR3 nucleotides: TGTGCCAGAACCAGGACAGGGAGCGCCAACGTCCTGACTTTC. This gives the protein CARTRTGSANVLTF.